One and the same sample provided the 25 T cell receptor beta chains below, sequenced in a study of somatic mutations in cytotoxic T cells in rheumatoid arthritis. Clones were read by immunoSEQ multiplex PCR, and TCRdb kept only the in-frame ones, dropping some. The data show about 2,100 clones, 85% seen once. The sequenced sample consisted of CD8+ T cells sorted from blood. These receptors all stem from a man between 60 and 70 years old with rheumatoid arthritis.

This clone appeared once. This sequence joins TRBV13 and TRBJ1-5; TRBD1 is a possible D gene (5 bases). This CDR3 is built from 13 residues. The V end lost 0 bases, the J end lost 5 bases, and 5 bases lay between the germline ends. Germline loops: CDR1 PRHDT, CDR2 FYEKMQ (reference sequence). The CDR3 spells CASSLGGHQPQHF. In nucleotides, the CDR3 is TGTGCCAGCAGCTTAGGGGGGCATCAGCCCCAGCATTTT.

The gene calls are TRBV29-1 and TRBJ2-1, with TRBD1 identical over 7 bases. Looked up from germline, CDR1 is SQVTM and CDR2 is ANQGSEA. With 7 bases clipped from V and 3 bases from J, the junction kept 6 bases outside the gene matches. The CDR3 runs 13 residues. CDR3 DNA: TGCAGCGCCTCCCAGGGGGACTACAATGAGCAGTTCTTC. It translates to CSASQGDYNEQFF.

The chain carries TRBV7-9 and TRBJ2-4, with D possibly matching TRBD1 (5 bases). Deletions cut 1 base from V and 3 bases from J, with 7 bases between. This CDR3 has 14 amino acids. Germline V CDR1 and CDR2: SEHNR, FQNEAQ (reference sequence). The CDR3, as DNA: TGTGCCAGCAGCTTAGATAGGGGCAAAAACATTCAGTACTTC. This sequence encodes CASSLDRGKNIQYF.

The rearrangement joins TRBV7-2 to TRBJ1-2; 7 bases are a match to TRBD1. With 5 bases clipped from V and 8 bases from J, the junction kept 26 bases outside the gene matches. The germline V gene encodes CDR1 SGHTA and CDR2 FQGNSA. There are 19 residues in the CDR3. The CDR3 loop reads CASSATGDYALFNPDGYTF. As DNA, the CDR3 is TGTGCCAGCAGCGCTACAGGGGATTACGCCTTATTTAATCCCGACGGCTACACCTTC.

The chain links TRBV7-9 to TRBJ1-1, with D perhaps TRBD1 (6 bases). Germline CDR1 SEHNR, CDR2 FQNEAQ (reference sequence). V lost 1 base to trimming and J lost 3 bases, with 24 bases between them. The CDR3 has 19 amino acids. CDR3 in amino acids: CASSLVKTGWGFVDTEAFF. The CDR3 bases are TGTGCCAGCAGCTTAGTTAAGACAGGTTGGGGCTTTGTTGACACTGAAGCTTTCTTT. The whole variable domain, remainder taken from reference TRBV7-9 and TRBJ1-1, is DTGVSQNPRHKITKRGQNVTFRCDPISEHNRLYWYRQTLGQGPEFLTYFQNEAQLEKSRLLSDRFSAERPKGSFSTLEIQRTEQGDSAMYLCASSLVKTGWGFVDTEAFFGQGTRLTVV.

This clone was found a few times. V gene TRBV5-4 combines with J gene TRBJ2-1; D uncertain. Per germline, CDR1 SGHNT and CDR2 YYREEE (reference sequence). CDR3 length equals 16 residues. The ends were cut back, 4 bases at V and 0 bases at J, with 14 bases in the middle. The CDR3 coding sequence is TGTGCCAGCAGCGCCGCTGACATGACCTCCTACAATGAGCAGTTCTTC. Residues: CASSAADMTSYNEQFF.

V is TRBV4-2 and J is TRBJ2-2; TRBD2 might be the D (6 bases). Trimming took off 5 bases at V and 6 bases at J, with 13 bases between the two ends. Germline CDR1 and CDR2: LGHNA and YNFKEQ. CDR3 size: 14 residues. DNA for the CDR3: TGTGCCAGCAGCGTGGGACTTGCCTCCGGGGAGCTGTTTTTT. Its translation is CASSVGLASGELFF.

About this clone itself: This CDR3 is also generated by other DNA sequences in the sample. The genes are TRBV10-2 and TRBJ2-7; D possibly corresponds to TRBD2 (7 bases). Germline lookup yields CDR1 WSHSY and CDR2 SAAADI. The CDR3 covers 14 residues. Trimming stripped 3 bases from V and 5 bases from J, with 14 bases between. CDR3 nucleotide sequence: TGCGCCAGCAGTGACAGGCGGGGGCTTGACGAGCAGTACTTC. It specifies CASSDRRGLDEQYF.

The J gene is TRBJ2-3, the V gene TRBV4-1; 7 nucleotides match TRBD1. The ends lost 2 bases at V and 4 bases at J; junction bases unmatched: 6. This CDR3 spans 15 amino acids. Germline lookup yields CDR1 MGHRA and CDR2 YSYEKL. CDR3 in amino acids: CASSQWAGGSDTQYF. The CDR3 coding sequence is TGCGCCAGCAGCCAATGGGCAGGGGGTTCAGATACGCAGTATTTT.

There are a few counts of this clone. The rearrangement uses TRBV2 and TRBJ2-7; D perhaps matches TRBD2 (5 bases). The CDR3 sequence is 13 residues long. The V end was cut by 8 bases, the J end by 2 bases, with 13 bases between. Germline lookup yields CDR1 SNHLY and CDR2 FYNNEI. As DNA, the CDR3 is TGTGCCAGCTCCGGGATGAAGGCCTACGAGCAGTACGTC. Residues: CASSGMKAYEQYV.

By share, this clone ranks as large. The chain joins TRBV19 to TRBJ2-1; 10 bases align to TRBD1. Per the germline V gene, CDR1 is LNHDA and CDR2 is SQIVND (reference sequence). The CDR3 has 15 amino acids. Unmatched junction bases numbered 7, after V lost 5 bases and J lost 6 bases. The CDR3 coding sequence is TGTGCCAGTAGTCAATCCAGGACAGGGGGCAATGAGCAGTTCTTC. It encodes CASSQSRTGGNEQFF. Looking up the rest from reference TRBV19 and TRBJ2-1 gives the full variable domain: DGGITQSPKYLFRKEGQNVTLSCEQNLNHDAMYWYRQDPGQGLRLIYYSQIVNDFQKGDIAEGYSVSREKKESFPLTVTSAQKNPTAFYLCASSQSRTGGNEQFFGPGTRLTVL.

V and J are TRBV5-4 and TRBJ1-5, with D unclear. This CDR3 has 14 residues. The germline gives CDR1 SGHNT, CDR2 YYREEE (reference sequence). Trimming removed 0 bases at V and 1 base at J, with 5 bases between. CDR3 residues: CASSLGGSNQPQHF. The CDR3 DNA is TGTGCCAGCAGCTTGGGAGGGAGCAATCAGCCCCAGCATTTT.

This chain connects TRBV7-2 to TRBJ2-5; weak D call: TRBD2 (6 bases). Per germline, CDR1 SGHTA and CDR2 FQGNSA. The CDR3 sequence is 13 residues long. Trimming pared 4 bases from V and 2 bases from J, leaving 8 bases between. The CDR3 DNA reads TGTGCCAGCAGCTCGGGACTTCAAGAGACCCAGTACTTC. It codes for CASSSGLQETQYF.

Only a few counts were recorded for this clone. The chain couples TRBV7-9 to TRBJ2-4; TRBD2 might be the D (7 bases). V dropped 7 bases and J dropped 3 bases, with 25 bases sitting between them. Per the germline V gene, CDR1 is SEHNR and CDR2 is FQNEAQ (reference sequence). The CDR3 has 18 amino acids. The CDR3 loop reads CASTSRGGLRGFKNIQYF. The CDR3 DNA sequence: TGTGCCAGCACCTCTAGGGGGGGGCTGCGGGGCTTCAAAAACATTCAGTACTTC.

There are a few counts of this clone. This rearrangement joins TRBV2 to TRBJ2-5; 8 positions agree with TRBD1. This CDR3 comprises 15 residues. V was clipped by 4 bases and J by 4 bases; unmatched bases: 8. CDR1 and CDR2 (germline): SNHLY, FYNNEI. CDR3 DNA sequence: TGTGCCAGCAGTGTTGGGACAGGAACCCTAGAGACCCAGTACTTC. Translation gives CASSVGTGTLETQYF.

The chain recombines TRBV29-1 with TRBJ2-1; D unclear. This CDR3 comprises 15 residues. The germline gives CDR1 SQVTM, CDR2 ANQGSEA. The V end lost 4 bases, the J end lost 4 bases, and 17 bases lay between the germline ends. The DNA for the CDR3 is TGCAGCGTTGGATTAGCACTGGTAATATACAATGAGCAGTTCTTC. Translated: CSVGLALVIYNEQFF.

The V and J genes are TRBV19 and TRBJ2-7, with D perhaps TRBD2 (7 bases). This CDR3 region has 12 residues. Germline V gene data show CDR1 as LNHDA and CDR2 as SQIVND (reference sequence). Trimming removed 5 bases from V and 6 bases from J, with 11 bases in between. The chain's CDR3 is CASSWGGREQYF. The DNA for the CDR3 is TGTGCCAGTAGTTGGGGGGGCCGCGAGCAGTACTTC. Drawing the rest from reference TRBV19 and TRBJ2-7, the complete variable domain is DGGITQSPKYLFRKEGQNVTLSCEQNLNHDAMYWYRQDPGQGLRLIYYSQIVNDFQKGDIAEGYSVSREKKESFPLTVTSAQKNPTAFYLCASSWGGREQYFGPGTRLTVT.

The V call is TRBV6-6, the J call TRBJ1-2; TRBD1 might be the D (6 bases). This CDR3 is 14 amino acids long. CDR1 and CDR2 from the germline V gene are MNHNY and SVGAGI (reference sequence). Trimming shortened V by 0 bases and J by 4 bases, and 9 bases separated the two germline ends. The CDR3 nucleotides read TGTGCCAGCAGTTACTCACAGGGTGGCTATGGCTACACCTTC. This gives the protein CASSYSQGGYGYTF.

This clone appeared once. This sequence joins TRBV13 and TRBJ1-6; 10 bases align to TRBD1. The trim removed 1 base at V and 7 bases at J, leaving 4 bases unmatched. Germline V gene sequence: CDR1 PRHDT, CDR2 FYEKMQ (reference sequence). The CDR3 totals 16 residues. The CDR3 sequence: CASSLAGGQGNSPLHF. For the CDR3, the DNA is TGTGCCAGCAGCTTAGCGGGGGGACAGGGGAATTCACCCCTCCACTTT.

J is TRBJ2-1 and V is TRBV4-1, with D perhaps matching TRBD2 (7 bases). Germline V CDR1 and CDR2: MGHRA, YSYEKL. Trimming removed 0 bases from V and 14 bases from J, with 17 bases in between. The CDR3 is 14 residues long. The CDR3 nucleotides are TGCGCCAGCAGCCAAGATGGTGTGGCGGGGGCGGAGTTCTTC. This gives the protein CASSQDGVAGAEFF.

This clone was counted once. The rearrangement joins TRBV4-1 to TRBJ1-4; 7 nucleotides align to TRBD1. Germline V gene sequence: CDR1 MGHRA, CDR2 YSYEKL. With V trimmed by 3 bases and J by 6 bases, 7 bases remained unmatched. This CDR3 spans 15 amino acids. The CDR3 coding sequence is TGCGCCAGCAGCCAGCCGGGACAGCTGGATGAAAAACTGTTTTTT. This gives the protein CASSQPGQLDEKLFF.

This chain links TRBV6-1 with TRBJ1-1; D gene ambiguous. Between the trimmed V and J ends, which lost 2 bases and 2 bases, there was a span of 9 bases. Germline lookup yields CDR1 MNHNS and CDR2 SASEGT. This CDR3 spans 14 amino acids. Here the CDR3 DNA reads TGTGCCAGCAGTGAAAGTGCGGGAAACACTGAAGCTTTCTTT. This encodes CASSESAGNTEAFF.

The chain carries TRBV29-1 and TRBJ1-2; D unclear. The CDR3 is made up of 11 amino acids. The V and J ends lost 4 bases and 4 bases respectively, with 7 bases between them. CDR1 is SQVTM and CDR2 is ANQGSEA in the germline V gene. Here the CDR3 reads CSVAGIYGYTF. The DNA of the CDR3 is TGCAGCGTTGCGGGTATCTATGGCTACACCTTC.

This clone was counted once. The chain carries TRBV19 and TRBJ1-1, with 7 bases lining up with TRBD1. From germline, CDR1 is LNHDA and CDR2 SQIVND (reference sequence). Trimming took 3 bases from V and 3 from J; bases not matched to a gene: 1. This CDR3 has 13 amino acids. Here the CDR3 reads CASSMTGHTEAFF. CDR3 sequence (DNA): TGTGCCAGTAGTATGACAGGGCACACTGAAGCTTTCTTT.

The rearrangement joins TRBV6-6 to TRBJ2-5; tentative D call: TRBD2 (6 bases). The CDR3 consists of 14 residues. Germline V gene lookup returns CDR1 MNHNY and CDR2 SVGAGI (reference sequence). V lost 2 bases and J 3 bases, leaving 10 bases between the germline ends. This CDR3 is CASSYGGIKETQYF. The CDR3 DNA is TGTGCCAGCAGTTACGGGGGGATAAAAGAGACCCAGTACTTC.